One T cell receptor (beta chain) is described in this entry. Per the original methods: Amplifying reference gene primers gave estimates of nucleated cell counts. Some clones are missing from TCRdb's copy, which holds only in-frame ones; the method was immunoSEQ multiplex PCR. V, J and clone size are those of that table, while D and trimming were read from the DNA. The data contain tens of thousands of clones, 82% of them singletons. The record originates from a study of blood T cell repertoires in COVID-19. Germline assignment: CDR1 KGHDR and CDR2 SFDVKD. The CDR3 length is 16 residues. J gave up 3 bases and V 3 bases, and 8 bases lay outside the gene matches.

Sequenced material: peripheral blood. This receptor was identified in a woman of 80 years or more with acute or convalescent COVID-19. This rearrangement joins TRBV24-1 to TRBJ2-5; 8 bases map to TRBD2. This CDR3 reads CATSDAGTRGEETQYF. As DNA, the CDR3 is TGTGCCACCAGTGATGCTGGGACTAGGGGGGAAGAGACCCAGTACTTC.